The rows below give T cell receptor beta chains drawn from one sample of a study of patients and donors after allogeneic stem cell transplantation. MiXCR, applied by TCRdb to the RT-PCR reads, yields one record per CDR3 protein. The sample has hundreds of thousands of distinct CDR3 sequences, 15% to 20% seen once. Sequenced material: blood, either unsorted or a sorted T cell fraction (not recorded which). The receptors stem from a human donor who was either an allogeneic HSCT recipient or a stem cell or donor lymphocyte infusion donor (not recorded which). It is not recorded whose cells these are; they may come from a transplant donor. CDR3s include the opening cysteine and the closing phenylalanine or tryptophan. A D gene is named only where the DNA matches it firmly. Size tells how often a clone was seen (once, few, many) or the class of an expanded clone, and some rows leave it out.

TGTGCCAGCAGTCGGACAGGGATTTCAGATACGCAGTATTTT,CASSRTGISDTQYF,TRBJ2-3,TRBD1,few,TRBV6-1
TGTGCCAGCAGCTTGACGGGGGCAAGATCTGGAAACACCATATATTTT,CASSLTGARSGNTIYF,TRBJ1-3,.,.,TRBV7-8
TGTGCCAGCAGCTTAGTTTCGTCCGGGGGAGGCTACACCTTC,CASSLVSSGGGYTF,TRBJ1-2,.,.,TRBV7-2
TGTGCCAGCAGTCCCTCCCCAGGCCCTGAAGCTTTCTTT,CASSPSPGPEAFF,TRBJ1-1,.,.,TRBV6-2/TRBV6-3
TGCAGTGCAGGCTCGGGACTAGCGGGAGGGGAGCTGTTTTTT,CSAGSGLAGGELFF,TRBJ2-2,TRBD2,.,TRBV20-1
TGCGCCAGCAGTTTGGGACTAGCGGTCAATGAGCAGTTCTTC,CASSLGLAVNEQFF,TRBJ2-1,TRBD2,many,TRBV5-1
TGTGCCAGCAGTTTGTTACTAGCGGGCAATGAGCAGTTCTTC,CASSLLLAGNEQFF,TRBJ2-1,TRBD2,.,TRBV12-3/TRBV12-4
TGTGCCAGAAAGGGGTTTCATGGCTACACCTTC,CARKGFHGYTF,TRBJ1-2,.,.,TRBV6-1
TGTGCCAGCAGTTCGACGGAGGGAGAGACCCAGTACTTC,CASSSTEGETQYF,TRBJ2-5,.,many,TRBV12-3/TRBV12-4
TGTGCCAGCAGTTTACAACAGGGCACCTACGAGCAGTACTTC,CASSLQQGTYEQYF,TRBJ2-7,.,few,TRBV12-3/TRBV12-4
TGTGCCAGCAGTCCTCGGCCAGATACGCAGTATTTT,CASSPRPDTQYF,TRBJ2-3,.,.,TRBV12-3/TRBV12-4
TGTGCCAGCAGTTTGGTAGGGGGTAATTCACCCCTCCACTTT,CASSLVGGNSPLHF,TRBJ1-6,.,many,TRBV12-3/TRBV12-4
TGCGCCAGCAGCCCGATTCGGGGACAGGGGACCGGGGAGCTGTTTTTT,CASSPIRGQGTGELFF,TRBJ2-2,TRBD1,many,TRBV4-1
TGTGCCAGCAGCCTTCACGGGCAGGGGACTCCTAGGATCTTC,CASSLHGQGTPRIF,TRBJ1-2,.,few,TRBV6-1
TGTGCCTGGAGTGTAAAGAGAAATTCACCCCTCCACTTT,CAWSVKRNSPLHF,TRBJ1-6,.,.,TRBV30
TGCGCCATCAGCCAAGAATCTGGTAGCGGTGATACAGATACGCAGTATTTT,CAISQESGSGDTDTQYF,TRBJ2-3,.,.,TRBV4-3
TGTGCCAGCAGCCGACAGGGGGCCGGGGGGGATACGCAGTATTTT,CASSRQGAGGDTQYF,TRBJ2-3,TRBD1,few,TRBV7-3
TGTGCCTGGATCTACCGGGGGGGCACTGAAGCTTTCTTT,CAWIYRGGTEAFF,TRBJ1-1,.,.,TRBV30
TGTGCCAGCAGCTTGATCAGCGGACGGGAGACCCAGTACTTC,CASSLISGRETQYF,TRBJ2-5,.,few,TRBV5-4
TGTGCTAGTGGTCCGGGAGTAAATGAGCAGTTCTTC,CASGPGVNEQFF,TRBJ2-1,.,few,TRBV12-5
TGTGCCAGCAGTCAGGACAGCTCCTATAATTCACCCCTCCACTTT,CASSQDSSYNSPLHF,TRBJ1-6,.,few,TRBV7-9
TGTGCCAGCAGCGCGGCGGACACTACTAACTATGGCTACACCTTC,CASSAADTTNYGYTF,TRBJ1-2,.,few,TRBV2
TGCAGTGCTAGTAATCCGGGTATCGCCTCGAAAAACATTCAGTACTTC,CSASNPGIASKNIQYF,TRBJ2-4,.,.,TRBV20-1
TGTGCCAGCAGCTACTCCGGGACCTCAAAACGTGGCGAGCAGTACTTC,CASSYSGTSKRGEQYF,TRBJ2-7,.,few,TRBV7-9
TGTGCCATCAGTGAGTCACGAGTTGTAGCTTTCTTT,CAISESRVVAFF,TRBJ1-1,.,many,TRBV10-3
TGTGCCAGCAGTGGCAGGGTGCCCAATCAGCCCCAGCATTTT,CASSGRVPNQPQHF,TRBJ1-5,.,.,TRBV6-1
TGCAGTGCTAGACCATCCGGGACTAGCGGGAGGTTTGGTACGCAGTATTTT,CSARPSGTSGRFGTQYF,TRBJ2-3,TRBD2,few,TRBV20-1
TGTGCCAGCAGCCGCAGCCTAGCGGGGGGGGCACGGACCGGGGAGCTGTTTTTT,CASSRSLAGGARTGELFF,TRBJ2-2,TRBD2,.,TRBV6-1
TGTGCCAGCAGCCCGAAGATCACAGATACGCAGTATTTT,CASSPKITDTQYF,TRBJ2-3,.,many,TRBV11-3
TGCAGTGCTACCCCGGGACTAAACTACGAGCAGTACTTC,CSATPGLNYEQYF,TRBJ2-7,TRBD2,few,TRBV20-1
TGTGCCAGCAGTTTACACCGGGACAGTAGAGCTTTCTTT,CASSLHRDSRAFF,TRBJ1-1,TRBD1,many,TRBV12-3/TRBV12-4
TGTGCCAGCAGTCTCACTGTAGGGTCGAGAAACTACGAGCAGTACTTC,CASSLTVGSRNYEQYF,TRBJ2-7,.,few,TRBV12-3/TRBV12-4
TGTGCCAGCTCAACCAAGGGGGGCCCACAAGAGACCCAGTACTTC,CASSTKGGPQETQYF,TRBJ2-5,.,.,TRBV18
TGTGCCAGCAGCTTGAGACTCCGATTTCAAGAGACCCAGTACTTC,CASSLRLRFQETQYF,TRBJ2-5,.,.,TRBV5-6
TGTGCCAGCACCGGACGGATCCTCGCCTACGAGCAGTACTTC,CASTGRILAYEQYF,TRBJ2-7,.,many,TRBV12-3/TRBV12-4
TGCAGTGTTAGTTGGGGGCGCCATTCAAGCCACGAGCAGTACTTC,CSVSWGRHSSHEQYF,TRBJ2-7,.,many,TRBV20-1
TGTGCCAGCAGTCCCCAAAACAAGAAAGACCCCTACAATGAGCAGTTCTTC,CASSPQNKKDPYNEQFF,TRBJ2-1,.,once,TRBV27
TGCGCCAGCAGCCAAGAGGCGGGTGGCAGAGACTCCTACGAGCAGTACTTC,CASSQEAGGRDSYEQYF,TRBJ2-7,.,many,TRBV4-1
TGCGCCAGCGGCCCGCTGGGGAAGAATCCAGATACGCAGTATTTT,CASGPLGKNPDTQYF,TRBJ2-3,.,few,TRBV5-1
TGCAGTGCTAGAAGGCGGGGGGGCCGCCATGAGCAGTTCTTC,CSARRRGGRHEQFF,TRBJ2-1,TRBD2,.,TRBV20-1
TGTGCCAGCCAAATACGACAGGGGAATTCACCCCTCCACTTT,CASQIRQGNSPLHF,TRBJ1-6,TRBD1,.,TRBV27
TGTGCCAGCAGCCAAGGGGACCTCCCGGGTGGGGAGCTGTTTTTT,CASSQGDLPGGELFF,TRBJ2-2,.,many,TRBV4-2